This T cell receptor gamma chain emerged from a study of gamma-delta chains in newborns, infants, children. The CDR3 consists of 11 residues. Germline trimming cut 2 bases from V and 8 bases from J; bases unmatched to any gene: 3. Per germline, CDR1 EGSNGY and CDR2 YDSYNSKV. TCRdb applied CATT to the reads for clone calling. The profile shows a few thousand gamma-chain clones, roughly 27% of them singletons. The clonotype was recovered from a child who was a newborn, infant or young child, either healthy, febrile or measles-vaccinated (not recorded which). The sequenced sample consisted of blood. The rearrangement links TRGV2 to TRGJ1 or TRGJ2. The CDR3 loop is CATWDADKKLF. CDR3 nucleotides: TGTGCCACCTGGGACGCGGATAAGAAACTCTTT.